The 14 T cell receptor beta chains given below trace back to one sample, sequenced in a study of blood T cell repertoires in COVID-19. The repertoire was sequenced with immunoSEQ multiplex PCR; TCRdb's copy has only in-frame clones and lacks some. The sample carries over 150,000 clones, approximately 85% recorded once. The sequencing sample was made of PBMCs or T cells enriched from blood (not recorded which). The receptors here all came from a man aged 40-55 years who had recovered from COVID-19.

The chain is built from TRBV6-5 and TRBJ2-1; D is undetermined. Trimming pared 8 bases from V and 3 bases from J, leaving 8 bases between. This CDR3 spans 12 amino acids. CDR1 MNHEY and CDR2 SVGAGI come from the germline V gene. Here the CDR3 DNA reads TGTGCCAGCTCGCTAGTCTACAATGAGCAGTTCTTC. Residues: CASSLVYNEQFF.

The chain links TRBV4-1 to TRBJ2-3; TRBD2 aligns across 9 bases. The CDR3 loop spans 15 amino acids. Germline-derived CDR1 and CDR2 are MGHRA and YSYEKL. V was pared by 0 bases and J by 4 bases, with 2 bases of the junction left unmatched. CDR3 in amino acids: CASSQERGGPDTQYF. CDR3 coding DNA: TGCGCCAGCAGCCAAGAGCGGGGGGGCCCAGATACGCAGTATTTT.

The chain links TRBV30 to TRBJ1-1, with D uncertain. The CDR3 sequence is 11 residues long. Germline CDR1 and CDR2: GTSNPN and SVGIG (reference sequence). The CDR3 DNA sequence: TGTGCTGAAATCTGGAGGACTGAAGCTTTCTTT. Translation: CAEIWRTEAFF.

The rearrangement joins TRBV5-1 to TRBJ1-4; D is undetermined. This CDR3 is 16 amino acids long. Deletions cut 4 bases from V and 0 bases from J, with 13 bases between. CDR1 is SGHRS and CDR2 is YFSETQ in the germline V gene. CDR3 sequence: CASSAVGLATNEKLFF. CDR3 nucleotide sequence: TGCGCCAGCAGCGCCGTTGGACTGGCAACTAATGAAAAACTGTTTTTT.

The chain is built from TRBV30 and TRBJ1-2, with TRBD1 matching 8 bases. The germline V gene has CDR1 GTSNPN and CDR2 SVGIG (reference sequence). V was clipped by 1 base and J by 7 bases; unmatched bases: 11. This CDR3 has 15 amino acids. Written as DNA, the CDR3 is TGTGCCTGGAGTGCCCCGGACAGGGACCTGGCTGGCTACACCTTC. The encoded protein is CAWSAPDRDLAGYTF.

This clone was seen a single time. The chain joins TRBV2 to TRBJ2-7, with a tentative D call TRBD2 (5 bases). This CDR3 is built from 12 residues. Germline V lookup: CDR1 SNHLY, CDR2 FYNNEI. V was clipped by 6 bases and J by 11 bases, with 17 bases between them. CDR3 DNA sequence: TGTGCCAGCAGATCTCTTGACCAGAGGGAGTACTTC. It is translated as CASRSLDQREYF.

The rearrangement links TRBV29-1 to TRBJ2-7; a weak D match, TRBD2 (6 bases). Trimming stripped 1 base from V and 7 bases from J, with 17 bases between. This CDR3 is built from 14 residues. CDR1 and CDR2 from the germline V gene are SQVTM and ANQGSEA. The CDR3 here is CSVEGRDRGSEQYF. The CDR3 bases are TGCAGCGTTGAAGGGCGGGACCGGGGTTCTGAGCAGTACTTC.

The gene calls are TRBV28 and TRBJ1-2; no definite D call. Germline V gene lookup returns CDR1 MDHEN and CDR2 SYDVKM. V lost 3 bases to trimming and J lost 5 bases, with 13 bases between them. The CDR3 runs to 14 residues. CDR3 region: CASSLRSERYGYTF. The CDR3 DNA follows: TGTGCCAGCAGTTTGAGGTCAGAAAGATATGGCTACACCTTC.

The table lists this clone with a few counts. V gene TRBV15 combines with J gene TRBJ2-1; TRBD1 matches at 7 bases. The CDR3 is made up of 15 amino acids. V was pared by 2 bases and J by 6 bases, with 7 bases of the junction left unmatched. In germline, CDR1 is LNHNV, CDR2 YYDKDF (reference sequence). The CDR3 sequence is CATSRHTGAVNEQFF. The CDR3 nucleotides read TGTGCCACCAGCAGACACACAGGGGCCGTCAATGAGCAGTTCTTC.

V and J are TRBV2 and TRBJ2-7, with D maybe TRBD1 (6 bases). The V end was cut by 8 bases, the J end by 2 bases, with 13 bases between. The CDR3 consists of 13 residues. Germline V CDR1 and CDR2: SNHLY, FYNNEI. CDR3 coding DNA: TGTGCCAGCTCTCCGCCAGGGGCCTACGAGCAGTACTTC. Translation: CASSPPGAYEQYF.

This clone is a singleton in its sample. The chain carries TRBV7-3 and TRBJ2-1, with 7 bases identical to TRBD2. Germline lookup yields CDR1 SGHTA and CDR2 FQGTGA. This CDR3 has 16 amino acids. V lost 8 bases and J lost 5; bases outside the gene matches: 15. The CDR3 coding sequence is TGTGCCAGCCGGGGGGTCCCGGGGGAGTTCCACAATGAGCAGTTCTTC. Residues: CASRGVPGEFHNEQFF. Using reference TRBV7-3 and TRBJ2-1 for the parts outside the CDR3, the full variable domain is GAGVSQTPSNKVTEKGKYVELRCDPISGHTALYWYRQSLGQGPEFLIYFQGTGAADDSGLPNDRFFAVRPEGSVSTLKIQRTERGDSAVYLCASRGVPGEFHNEQFFGPGTRLTVL.

The chain employs TRBV5-8 and TRBJ2-4; 8 bases fit TRBD1. The V segment lost 4 bases and the J segment 8 bases; nucleotides outside the gene matches: 11. Germline-derived CDR1 and CDR2 are SGHTS and YDEGEE. The CDR3 consists of 15 residues. The CDR3 spells CASSLSQGVWDIQYF. The CDR3 coding sequence is TGTGCCAGCAGCCTGTCACAGGGGGTCTGGGACATTCAGTACTTC. The full variable domain, completed using reference TRBV5-8 and TRBJ2-4, is EAGVTQSPTHLIKTRGQQATLRCSPISGHTSVYWYQQALGLGLQFLLWYDEGEERNRGNFPPRFSGRQFPNYSSELNVNALELEDSALYLCASSLSQGVWDIQYFGAGTRLSVL.

The chain combines TRBV28 with TRBJ1-4; no reliable D call. The V gene lost 6 bases and the J gene lost 8 bases, with 16 bases spanning the gap. Germline assignment: CDR1 MDHEN and CDR2 SYDVKM. This CDR3 contains 14 residues. CDR3 sequence (DNA): TGTGCCAGCAGACTGGACTTGGTCGGCGAAAAACTGTTTTTT. Protein sequence: CASRLDLVGEKLFF.

The chain is built from TRBV12-3 or TRBV12-4 and TRBJ1-5; D call uncertain. V dropped 5 bases and J dropped 10 bases, with 12 bases sitting between them. This CDR3 region has 12 residues. In DNA, the CDR3 is TGTGCCAGCAGTCCCGCCCTGGCCCCCCAGCATTTT. It encodes CASSPALAPQHF.